The clone carrying this T cell receptor beta chain was observed a single time. The CDR3 has 18 amino acids. V lost 4 bases and J lost 2, with 20 bases in between. In germline, CDR1 is SGHVS, CDR2 FQNEAQ. Both 60 Vbeta primers and 13 Jbeta primers went into the PCR. Libraries were prepared by immunoSEQ multiplex PCR; TCRdb keeps only in-frame clonotypes and omits some of them. The sample has 160,000 or so clones; around 73% are singletons. This sample was taken from a study of cytomegalovirus exposure and HLA in healthy donors. Study-level background: Sequencing of 180 million or so T cells in an earlier analysis found 95 million to 120 million unique TCR beta sequences.

Nominal health characterized the donors when sampled, though unrecorded immune exposures were likely. The rearrangement uses TRBV7-8 and TRBJ2-2, with a tentative D call TRBD2 (6 bases). The sample consisted of PBMCs. The receptor was derived from a man aged 60 to 75 in good health and CMV-seronegative. The CDR3 protein is CASSSALAVAGNTGELFF. The CDR3 nucleotides read TGTGCCAGCAGCTCTGCCTTAGCGGTGGCAGGAAACACCGGGGAGCTGTTTTTT.